This T cell receptor (beta chain) was found in a study of shared clonotypes between healthy human individuals (dated by TCRdb to about 2020). Concerning the study at large: The cohort comprised a couple of women and a few men aged 18 to 49 years. Libraries were prepared and TCR repertoires were sequenced by different laboratories using diverse techniques, in order to increase sequencing depth and limit assay-specific biases. For each donor, three plates each were used for CD4 naive and CD4 memory, two plates were used for CD8 naive, and one plate was used for CD8 memory. To estimate repertoire size and how much clonotypes are shared between individuals, the study performed deep sequencing of blood TCR repertoires from a few healthy adults. Between about 0.85 and 8.9 billion PBMCs per donor were obtained by leukapheresis.

Donors were healthy HIV-negative adults with no recently reported acute infections or vaccinations. Every donor was a Caucasian adult living in Nashville, Tennessee, USA. Magnetic negative selection was used to enrich CD4+ T cells, after which naive cells were positively selected on CD45RA and the negative fraction became the memory subset. Blood was collected by leukapheresis, and PBMCs were isolated by Ficoll-Histopaque density gradient centrifugation and then cryopreserved in liquid nitrogen vapor phase. Purity and quantity of every magnetically sorted T cell population were checked by analytical flow cytometry. From each sorted fraction, genomic DNA was isolated and quantified by UV absorbance on a Nanodrop 2000c. General findings and caveats noted by the study authors: Larger estimated clonotype richness was generally found for naive subsets than for memory subsets. Rarefaction of sorted-subset datasets indicated incomplete sequencing despite the large sequencing depth. Based on pairwise subsampling, the degree of clonotype sharing among donors was expected to be affected by sequencing depth. Higher generation probabilities were observed for clonotypes shared by all four sorted-subset donors than for non-shared clonotypes. Sampling was restricted to blood, and TCR repertoires in tissues likely differ from the TCR repertoires found in blood. Sharing across several donors was observed for around 5% of naive CD4, over 3% of naive CD8, 2% to 2.5% of memory CD4, and roughly 0.4% of memory CD8 clonotypes. The small number of donors limited the genetic and exposure-history diversity represented.

In regard to this clone: The antigen it binds to is not known. No clone much larger than this one lies a single base away; base qualities are absent.

The CDR3 goes from the cysteine to the phenylalanine over 14 residues. The read is trimmed to its CDR3 DNA, 42 bases read in frame from base 1. V and J lose 1 base and 3 bases, and a span of 8 bases separates them. The germline V gene (reference sequence) sets CDR1 to SGHNT and CDR2 to YYREEE. Using the deep immunoSEQ assay, multiplex PCR amplified TCR CDR3 regions from genomic DNA. Genomic DNA extracted from each cell subset was distributed evenly over all wells of several immunoSEQ 96-well plates, and each plate served as one replicate. For sorted subsets, each replicate PCR was loaded with about 0.2 ug genomic DNA, equivalent to 30,000 to 35,000 T cell genomes. Purified libraries were quantified with a Qubit 3.0 fluorometer, sized on a Bioanalyzer 2100, and re-quantified with the KAPA Library Quantification kit. Every immunoSEQ 96-well plate was sequenced on a dedicated single-read 150-cycle Illumina NextSeq 550 flow cell. The study's own analysis went as follows. Because the immunoSEQ output held only junctional sequences and lacked quality scores, the filtering could not match the filtering applied to full-length reads. Sequences were annotated with PyIR, a Python wrapper for IgBLAST v1.9, and V/J genes and CDR3 were assigned using IMGT germline references. Any read was removed if the V/J assignment was weak (E-value above 1e-6), the CDR3 was missing, or the read contained stop codons, out-of-frame junctions, or ambiguous translated residues. V3J clonotypes were defined as sequences sharing the same inferred V gene, J gene, and CDR3 amino acid sequence. Percentage overlap between repertoires was computed as shared unique clonotypes divided by the size of the smaller repertoire. RTK rarefaction, the Chao1 estimator, and Recon v2.1 estimates of unobserved clonotypes were used to assess repertoire richness. Generation probabilities were computed with OLGA for all TCRbeta clonotypes obtained by the gDNA method from a few donors. Held by TCRdb, this immuneACCESS table contains in-frame sequences only and omits some clones. Under half of the omission traces to an unresolved V gene where checked; the cause of the rest is unknown. V, J and clone size are those of that table, while D and trimming were read from the DNA. The sample yields about 1.5 million clones; around 97% were counted once. The ten top clones hold approximately 1.1% of the sample.

This chain is built from TRBV5-4 and TRBJ2-4, with the D segment identity uncertain. The sample comprised naive CD4+ T cells sorted from blood. Sample cell subset or site, as interpreted from the label and publication: CD45RA+ positively selected. The sequence was obtained from a man aged 25 to 40 in good health. The DNA is TGTGCCAGCAGCTTGTTCGACTTCAAAAACATTCAGTACTTC. This sequence encodes CASSLFDFKNIQYF.